These T cell receptor beta chains were read from a single sample in a study of OX40 agonist ivuxolimab in advanced cancers. Repertoires were generated with immunoSEQ multiplex PCR, while TCRdb's copy carries only in-frame clones and drops some. The table lists more than 65,000 clones, 78% of them singletons. The source material was CD4+ or CD8+ T cells sorted from blood, sampled in a trial of the OX40 agonist ivuxolimab. The receptors were gathered from an adult with an advanced solid tumor such as melanoma, head and neck, liver or kidney cancer. CDR3s include the opening cysteine and the closing phenylalanine or tryptophan. A D gene is named only where the DNA matches it firmly. Not every row has a clone size; where given, it reads once, few, many or a size class.

cdr3_aa	cdr3_nt	d_call	v_call	j_call	clone_size
CASRVTHLEQFF	TGTGCCAGCAGAGTAACCCATTTGGAGCAGTTCTTC	-	TRBV28	TRBJ2-1	-
CASSPMGDTQYF	TGTGCCAGCAGTCCCATGGGGGATACGCAGTATTTT	-	TRBV11-2	TRBJ2-3	few
CASSRQGEAYEQYF	TGTGCCAGTAGTCGCCAGGGGGAGGCCTACGAGCAGTACTTC	-	TRBV19	TRBJ2-7	-
CASSYGETQYF	TGTGCCAGCAGTTACGGGGAGACCCAGTACTTC	-	TRBV6-6	TRBJ2-5	-
CASSLGVRQGGNEQFF	TGCGCCAGCAGCTTGGGGGTTCGACAAGGGGGCAATGAGCAGTTCTTC	-	TRBV5-1	TRBJ2-1	-
CASSYSTYQPQHF	TGTGCCAGCAGTTACTCCACTTATCAGCCCCAGCATTTT	-	TRBV6-5	TRBJ1-5	-
CASSSVGLAGGSSYNEQFF	TGTGCCAGCAGCTCCGTAGGACTAGCGGGAGGAAGCTCCTACAATGAGCAGTTCTTC	TRBD2	TRBV7-9	TRBJ2-1	-
CASSENPGLSYNQPQHF	TGTGCCAGCAGCGAAAACCCCGGACTATCATACAATCAGCCCCAGCATTTT	-	TRBV21-1	TRBJ1-5	-
CASSQEEQGWYNEQFF	TGCGCCAGCAGCCAAGAAGAACAGGGGTGGTACAATGAGCAGTTCTTC	TRBD1	TRBV4-3	TRBJ2-1	-
CASSPSGGHEQYF	TGTGCCAGCTCACCATCAGGGGGGCACGAGCAGTACTTC	-	TRBV18	TRBJ2-7	-
CASSPGTGYAEAFF	TGTGCCAGCAGCCCCGGGACAGGGTATGCCGAAGCTTTCTTT	TRBD1	TRBV28	TRBJ1-1	few
CASSLSLSLDRTTSYEQYF	TGTGCCAGCAGTTTATCATTATCCCTCGACAGGACTACCTCCTACGAGCAGTACTTC	-	TRBV28	TRBJ2-7	-
CATSRGGQTNTEAFF	TGTGCCACCAGCAGAGGCGGGCAGACGAACACTGAAGCTTTCTTT	-	TRBV15	TRBJ1-1	-
CASARLAGGYNEQFF	TGTGCCAGCGCAAGACTAGCGGGAGGATATAATGAGCAGTTCTTC	TRBD2	TRBV27	TRBJ2-1	-
CASTLTGGYGANVLTF	TGTGCCAGCACCCTGACAGGGGGCTATGGGGCCAACGTCCTGACTTTC	TRBD1	TRBV7-9	TRBJ2-6	-
CASSPRVSRGRNEQYF	TGTGCCAGCAGCCCACGGGTCTCCCGGGGGAGGAACGAGCAGTACTTC	-	TRBV7-2	TRBJ2-7	-
CAWSLTSGINEQYF	TGTGCCTGGAGTTTGACTAGCGGGATCAACGAGCAGTACTTC	TRBD2	TRBV30	TRBJ2-7	once
CAWSVTGTVFF	TGTGCCTGGAGTGTAACCGGGACGGTGTTTTTT	-	TRBV30	TRBJ1-4	-
CASSPSQGQPQHF	TGCGCCAGCAGCCCGTCCCAGGGGCAGCCCCAGCATTTT	-	TRBV5-1	TRBJ1-5	-
CASRWATGINPETQYF	TGTGCCAGCAGGTGGGCGACAGGGATAAATCCAGAGACCCAGTACTTC	TRBD1	TRBV6-6	TRBJ2-5	-
CASSTTATNEKLFF	TGTGCCAGTAGTACAACAGCAACTAATGAAAAACTGTTTTTT	-	TRBV19	TRBJ1-4	-
CASGSGSKGKKLFF	TGTGCTAGTGGTTCTGGCTCAAAGGGGAAAAAACTGTTTTTT	-	TRBV12-5	TRBJ1-4	-
CASSLEAAYGYTF	TGCGCCAGCAGCTTGGAGGCGGCATATGGCTACACCTTC	-	TRBV5-1	TRBJ1-2	-
CASSLSSGRDTQYF	TGTGCCAGCAGCTTAAGTAGCGGGAGGGATACGCAGTATTTT	TRBD2	TRBV7-9	TRBJ2-3	-
CASSLGGNENQPQHF	TGCGCCAGCAGCTTGGGAGGGAATGAGAATCAGCCCCAGCATTTT	-	TRBV5-1	TRBJ1-5	few
CASSPGGGLVIYEQYF	TGTGCCAGCAGCCCTGGGGGGGGACTAGTTATCTACGAGCAGTACTTC	TRBD2	TRBV11-2	TRBJ2-7	-
CASSLTDSNQPQHF	TGTGCCAGCAGCTTAACAGATAGCAATCAGCCCCAGCATTTT	-	TRBV11-2	TRBJ1-5	-
CASSLGQERNQPQHF	TGTGCCAGCAGTTTAGGACAGGAACGCAATCAGCCCCAGCATTTT	TRBD1	TRBV28	TRBJ1-5	-
CASSLGDWPSKFTEAFF	TGTGCCAGCAGCTTGGGGGATTGGCCATCCAAATTTACCGAAGCTTTCTTT	-	TRBV5-4	TRBJ1-1	-
CASSLGFVGLGNQETQYF	TGTGCCAGCAGTTTAGGGTTTGTGGGGTTGGGAAACCAAGAGACCCAGTACTTC	-	TRBV28	TRBJ2-5	-
CASSPLEVARYEQYF	TGTGCCAGCAGTCCCCTTGAGGTAGCGAGGTACGAGCAGTACTTC	-	TRBV6-1	TRBJ2-7	-
CAWSVGLAGIYEQYF	TGTGCCTGGAGTGTAGGACTAGCGGGAATCTACGAGCAGTACTTC	TRBD2	TRBV30	TRBJ2-7	-
CASSLVGPGTVGYTF	TGTGCCAGCAGCTTAGTTGGCCCGGGGACGGTCGGCTACACCTTC	-	TRBV7-2	TRBJ1-2	many
CASSPGQGVHQPQHF	TGTGCCAGCAGTCCGGGACAGGGGGTTCATCAGCCCCAGCATTTT	TRBD1	TRBV28	TRBJ1-5	-
CASSPGAASGANVLTF	TGTGCCAGCAGCCCAGGGGCCGCCTCTGGGGCCAACGTCCTGACTTTC	-	TRBV9	TRBJ2-6	-
CSVGLRGWEFF	TGCAGCGTTGGTTTGAGGGGGTGGGAGTTCTTC	-	TRBV29-1	TRBJ2-1	-
CASSKSGRNTGELFF	TGTGCCAGCAGTAAGAGCGGGAGAAATACCGGGGAGCTGTTTTTT	TRBD2	TRBV27	TRBJ2-2	-
CASSLQRDTEAFF	TGTGCCAGCAGCTTACAGAGGGACACTGAAGCTTTCTTT	-	TRBV7-9	TRBJ1-1	-
CASSLAPGTGWQFF	TGTGCCAGCAGCTTAGCCCCAGGGACAGGATGGCAGTTCTTC	TRBD1	TRBV7-2	TRBJ2-1	-
CASSEGLGKFEPQHF	TGTGCCAGCAGTGAAGGGCTTGGAAAATTCGAGCCCCAGCATTTT	-	TRBV6-1	TRBJ1-5	-
CASSAQGAYGNQPQHF	TGTGCCAGCAGTGCCCAGGGGGCGTATGGCAATCAGCCCCAGCATTTT	TRBD1	TRBV28	TRBJ1-5	-
CASSQDLEQDLYGYTF	TGCGCCAGCAGCCAAGATCTCGAACAGGACCTCTATGGCTACACCTTC	-	TRBV4-3	TRBJ1-2	medium-sized
CASSTRPRYNEQFF	TGTGCCAGCAGCACCCGTCCTAGGTACAATGAGCAGTTCTTC	-	TRBV7-2	TRBJ2-1	once
CASSTQGGSGNTIYF	TGTGCCAGCAGTACACAGGGAGGATCTGGAAACACCATATATTTT	-	TRBV7-2	TRBJ1-3	-
CAWSKGAGRYNEQFF	TGTGCCTGGAGTAAAGGTGCAGGCCGCTACAATGAGCAGTTCTTC	-	TRBV30	TRBJ2-1	-
CASSKQLAGVETQYF	TGTGCCAGCTCCAAACAACTAGCGGGAGTGGAGACCCAGTACTTC	TRBD2	TRBV28	TRBJ2-5	-
CASSQGDRGPQETQYF	TGTGCCAGCAGCCAGGGTGACAGGGGGCCGCAAGAGACCCAGTACTTC	TRBD1	TRBV4-2	TRBJ2-5	-
CASSGLRGRSNQPQHF	TGTGCCAGCAGTGGACTTAGGGGTAGGAGCAATCAGCCCCAGCATTTT	-	TRBV2	TRBJ1-5	-
CASSLSTGEYTEAFF	TGTGCCAGCAGTTTATCGACAGGGGAGTACACTGAAGCTTTCTTT	TRBD1	TRBV2	TRBJ1-1	-
CASSQVLAGVDGELFF	TGTGCCAGCAGCCAAGTCCTAGCGGGAGTGGACGGGGAGCTGTTTTTT	TRBD2	TRBV4-2	TRBJ2-2	few
CAISRQGSNEKLFF	TGTGCCATCAGCAGACAGGGTTCTAATGAAAAACTGTTTTTT	TRBD1	TRBV10-3	TRBJ1-4	-
CASSTRRALQPQHF	TGTGCCAGCAGTACCAGGAGGGCCCTTCAGCCCCAGCATTTT	-	TRBV6-5	TRBJ1-5	-
CASSDNPIRVQYF	TGTGCCAGCAGTGATAACCCGATCCGTGTGCAGTATTTT	-	TRBV6-1	TRBJ2-3	-